Below, 15 T cell receptor beta chains from the same sample are listed, as sequenced in a study of T cells in Graves' hyperthyroidism and ophthalmopathy. TCR beta CDR3 regions were amplified from RNA. The primer set for the first-round RT-PCR of the TCR CDR3 was HTBI. TCRdb independently ran MiXCR on the multiplex PCR reads; one entry per CDR3 protein. The data contain around 500,000 distinct CDR3 sequences, approximately 16% of them singletons. Sequenced: blood. The source is a woman in her 30s with Graves' ophthalmopathy.

This clonotype was counted many times. The chain couples TRBV19 to TRBJ1-5; 7 bases are shared with TRBD1. CDR1 is LNHDA, CDR2 SQIVND, per germline (reference sequence). V lost 4 bases to trimming and J lost 0 bases; unmatched junction nucleotides: 9. The CDR3 runs 17 residues. The CDR3 coding sequence is TGTGCCAGTAGTAAGGCGATGACAGGGTATAGCAATCAGCCCCAGCATTTT. Amino acid sequence: CASSKAMTGYSNQPQHF. The full variable domain, in which reference TRBV19 and TRBJ1-5 provide the parts outside the CDR3, is DGGITQSPKYLFRKEGQNVTLSCEQNLNHDAMYWYRQDPGQGLRLIYYSQIVNDFQKGDIAEGYSVSREKKESFPLTVTSAQKNPTAFYLCASSKAMTGYSNQPQHFGDGTRLSIL.

This clonotype was observed a few times. This chain links TRBV5-1 with TRBJ2-5; 9 bases are shared with TRBD2. V shed 0 bases, J shed 7 bases, and the junction held 10 bases outside the gene matches. Germline V gene lookup returns CDR1 SGHRS and CDR2 YFSETQ. The CDR3 is 16 amino acids. The CDR3 reads CASSLVLAGEYGTQYF. The CDR3 nucleotides read TGCGCCAGCAGCTTGGTCTTAGCGGGAGAATACGGGACCCAGTACTTC.

This clonotype was observed many times. The CDR3 sequence: CASSRLTGDTEAFF. CDR3 DNA: TGTGCCAGCAGTCGTCTGACAGGGGACACTGAAGCTTTCTTT. The gene calls are TRBV28 and TRBJ1-1; 8 bases match TRBD1. The CDR3 contains 14 residues. Germline CDR1 and CDR2: MDHEN and SYDVKM. The J segment lost 3 bases and the V segment lost 5 bases, leaving 5 bases of the junction unmatched. The variable domain in full, with the rest retrieved from reference TRBV28 and TRBJ1-1, is DVKVTQSSRYLVKRTGEKVFLECVQDMDHENMFWYRQDPGLGLRLIYFSYDVKMKEKGDIPEGYSVSREKKERFSLILESASTNQTSMYLCASSRLTGDTEAFFGQGTRLTVV.

This clonotype came up a few times. The chain joins TRBV12-3 or TRBV12-4 to TRBJ2-1, with 7 bases matching TRBD1. This CDR3 has 12 amino acids. J lost 12 bases, V lost 6 bases, and 8 bases had no gene match. The CDR3, as DNA: TGTGCCAGCAGCCCAACAGGGGTTCCGCAGTTCTTC. Translation gives CASSPTGVPQFF.

This clonotype was seen repeatedly, ten times or more. V is TRBV20-1 and J is TRBJ2-5; 11 bases match TRBD2. Germline-derived CDR1 and CDR2 are DFQATT and SNEGSKA (reference sequence). The CDR3 consists of 16 residues. The ends lost 2 bases at V and 2 bases at J; junction bases unmatched: 7. The CDR3 loop is CSARPRLAGRQETQYF. As DNA, the CDR3 is TGCAGTGCTAGACCTCGACTAGCGGGGCGACAAGAGACCCAGTACTTC.

This clonotype was observed at least ten times. The rearrangement uses TRBV18 and TRBJ2-3; 9 nucleotides line up with TRBD1. Germline V CDR1 and CDR2: KGHSH, LQKENI. V lost 3 bases to trimming and J lost 5 bases; unmatched junction nucleotides: 3. The CDR3 runs to 14 residues. CDR3 nucleotide sequence: TGTGCCAGCTCACCGGGACAGGGAAGAGATACGCAGTATTTT. This translates into CASSPGQGRDTQYF.

There are a few counts of this clonotype. V is TRBV5-5 and J is TRBJ2-5; tentatively, D is TRBD2 (6 bases). Germline V lookup: CDR1 SGHKS, CDR2 YYEKEE (reference sequence). This CDR3 contains 14 residues. The V end lost 2 bases, the J end lost 3 bases, and 11 bases lay between the germline ends. The CDR3 spells CASSFGLPEETQYF. CDR3 coding DNA: TGTGCCAGCAGCTTCGGACTACCCGAAGAGACCCAGTACTTC.

This clonotype showed up just once. A read error is possible here, since a much larger clone lies one base away. This chain uses TRBV11-2 with TRBJ2-5; D gene uncertain. Trimming pared 4 bases from V and 2 bases from J, leaving 14 bases between. The CDR3 totals 15 residues. The germline V gene has CDR1 SGHAT and CDR2 FQNNGV. The CDR3 nucleotides read TGTGCCAGCAGCTGGTTTGGAAGGGATCAAGAGACCCAGTACTTC. Its translation is CASSWFGRDQETQYF.

This clonotype was seen many times. CDR3 protein: CASSSSSDSLRGREQFF. Here the CDR3 DNA reads TGCGCCAGCAGCTCCTCTTCGGACTCACTTCGCGGTCGTGAGCAGTTCTTC. V gene TRBV5-1 combines with J gene TRBJ2-1, with a possible D match to TRBD2 (5 bases). Germline assignment: CDR1 SGHRS and CDR2 YFSETQ. V lost 3 bases and J lost 9, with 25 bases in between. CDR3 length equals 17 residues.

The chain recombines TRBV20-1 with TRBJ1-2; D remains unclear. This CDR3 has 13 residues. The germline V and J ends were trimmed by 2 bases and 2 bases, with 9 bases remaining between them. From germline, CDR1 is DFQATT and CDR2 SNEGSKA (reference sequence). The CDR3, as DNA: TGCAGTGCTAGAAACACCTTCAACTATGGCTACACCTTC. Translating gives CSARNTFNYGYTF.

The gene calls are TRBV5-6 and TRBJ2-1; 11 bases line up with TRBD2. Trimming took 5 bases from V and 4 from J; bases not matched to a gene: 5. CDR3 length: 15 amino acids. Germline V gene sequence: CDR1 SGHDT, CDR2 YYEEEE. The CDR3 DNA sequence: TGTGCCAGCAGACGGACTAGCGGGTCATACAATGAGCAGTTCTTC. It translates to CASRRTSGSYNEQFF.

The chain employs TRBV19 and TRBJ2-3, with 9 bases that match TRBD2. This CDR3 comprises 15 residues. Germline V gives CDR1 LNHDA, CDR2 SQIVND (reference sequence). V was pared by 7 bases and J by 3 bases, with 8 bases of the junction left unmatched. For the CDR3, the DNA is TGTGCCAGTACTGAAAGCGGGAGGAAGACAGATACGCAGTATTTT. It codes for CASTESGRKTDTQYF.

This clonotype has more than one count but fewer than ten. The rearrangement links TRBV7-2 to TRBJ2-2; D possibly corresponds to TRBD1 (6 bases). Germline V gives CDR1 SGHTA, CDR2 FQGNSA. Trimming took off 11 bases at V and 4 bases at J, with 11 bases between the two ends. The length of the CDR3 is 12 residues. The CDR3 nucleotides read TGTGCCGCCCAGGGGCGCACCGGGGAGCTGTTTTTT. Translation: CAAQGRTGELFF.

There are many counts of this clonotype. V is TRBV20-1 and J is TRBJ2-5; weak D call: TRBD2 (6 bases). The CDR3 runs to 15 residues. V shed 7 bases and J shed 2 bases, with 20 bases lying between them. Germline V gives CDR1 DFQATT, CDR2 SNEGSKA (reference sequence). As DNA, the CDR3 is TGCAGTGGCACTGTTAGCGGAGGTCCGCAAGAGACCCAGTACTTC. Translation: CSGTVSGGPQETQYF.

The gene calls are TRBV30 and TRBJ2-2; D tentatively fits TRBD1 or TRBD2 (5 bases each). The CDR3 extends over 13 amino acids. CDR1 is GTSNPN and CDR2 is SVGIG in the germline V gene (reference sequence). Trimming removed 2 bases at V and 5 bases at J, with 9 bases between. CDR3 sequence (DNA): TGTGCCTGGAGTTGGGGGTTGACCGGGGAGCTGTTTTTT. This translates into CAWSWGLTGELFF.